A selection of T cell receptor beta chains follows, all from one sample in a study of early T cells in non-severe SARS-CoV-2 infection. From the 5' RACE reads, TCRdb called clonotypes with MiXCR, one entry per CDR3 protein. The repertoire holds about 48,000 distinct CDR3 sequences, roughly 6.2% seen once, with under 9% in the top ten. The material sequenced was whole blood, taken at baseline. The receptors stem from an adult who was a healthcare worker with PCR-confirmed SARS-CoV-2 infection or an uninfected control (not recorded which). Both conserved end residues are part of each CDR3. D genes are given only for firm matches. Size tells how often a clone was seen (once, few, many) or the class of an expanded clone, and some rows leave it out.

TRBV27	TRBD2	TRBJ2-3	once	CASSFWREGTDTQYF	TGTGCCAGCAGTTTTTGGCGGGAGGGCACAGATACGCAGTATTTT
TRBV28	TRBD2	TRBJ2-1	many	CASSLVLAGGQGWYNEQFF	TGTGCCAGCAGTTTAGTGCTAGCGGGAGGGCAGGGCTGGTACAATGAGCAGTTCTTC
TRBV2	TRBD2	TRBJ2-2	few	CASGTGLNTGELFF	TGTGCCAGTGGGACGGGACTAAACACCGGGGAGCTTTTTTTT
TRBV12-3/TRBV12-4	TRBD2	TRBJ2-1	few	CASSPRGAGGPGNEQFF	TGTGCCAGCAGTCCCCGGGGAGCGGGAGGGCCCGGCAATGAGCAGTTCTTC
TRBV27	TRBD2	TRBJ2-7	few	CASSSLLAGGSEQYF	TGTGCCAGCAGTTCGCTACTAGCGGGAGGGTCCGAGCAGTACTTC
TRBV29-1	-	TRBJ1-1	many	CSFMDPSEAFF	TGCAGCTTTATGGACCCATCTGAAGCTTTCTTT
TRBV18	-	TRBJ1-1	few	CASSPMVGGTNTEAFF	TGTGCCAGCTCACCAATGGTGGGAGGGACGAACACTGAAGCTTTCTTT
TRBV24-1	TRBD2	TRBJ2-3	many	CATSDFAGGPDTQYF	TGTGCCACCAGTGATTTTGCGGGAGGGCCAGATACGCAGTATTTT
TRBV29-1	-	TRBJ1-1	-	CSVDGQGTREAFF	TGCAGCGTTGATGGGCAGGGTACTCGTGAAGCTTTCTTT
TRBV20-1	-	TRBJ2-3	few	CSALRDFLGGTDTQYF	TGCAGTGCTCTCCGGGACTTCCTCGGAGGCACAGATACGCAGTATTTT
TRBV5-4	TRBD2	TRBJ2-7	many	CASSLLMGLDSYEQYF	TGTGCCAGCAGCTTGCTCATGGGACTAGATTCCTACGAGCAGTACTTC
TRBV6-2/TRBV6-3	TRBD2	TRBJ2-1	many	CASSYSGLAVYNEQFF	TGTGCCAGCAGTTACTCGGGGCTAGCGGTCTACAATGAGCAGTTCTTC
TRBV7-2	TRBD1	TRBJ2-1	many	CASKGTGGIEQFF	TGTGCCAGCAAGGGTACAGGGGGCATTGAGCAGTTCTTC
TRBV5-1	-	TRBJ2-3	-	CASSLRQLGADTQYF	TGCGCCAGCAGCTTGAGGCAACTAGGGGCAGATACGCAGTATTTT
TRBV5-1	TRBD1	TRBJ1-1	many	CASSERQGKVLGTEAFF	TGCGCCAGCAGCGAACGACAGGGGAAGGTTTTGGGGACTGAAGCTTTCTTT
TRBV20-1	TRBD2	TRBJ2-1	-	CSVPPGLAGDEQFF	TGCAGTGTTCCCCCGGGACTAGCGGGAGATGAGCAGTTCTTC
TRBV28	-	TRBJ2-7	-	CASSQQGRFIGQYF	TGTGCCAGCAGTCAACAGGGTCGGTTTATCGGGCAGTACTTC
TRBV4-2	TRBD1	TRBJ1-4	many	CASSLTGTGNEKLFF	TGTGCCAGCAGCCTAACCGGGACAGGGAATGAAAAACTGTTTTTT
TRBV24-1	-	TRBJ1-5	many	CATSDSGQHQPQHF	TGTGCCACCAGTGATTCAGGGCAGCATCAGCCCCAGCATTTT
TRBV4-2	-	TRBJ2-2	many	CASSQEAQPTGELFF	TGTGCCAGCAGCCAAGAGGCCCAGCCCACCGGGGAGCTGTTTTTT
TRBV28	-	TRBJ2-7	many	CASNYYQRGIGEQYF	TGTGCCAGCAATTACTACCAGAGGGGAATTGGCGAGCAGTACTTC